Listed below are T cell receptor beta chains from one sample, sequenced in a study of blood T cells in healthy people across ages. TCRdb reprocessed the 5' RACE reads with MiXCR, giving one entry per CDR3 protein. Of about 750,000 distinct CDR3 sequences listed, about 55% were seen once; the top ten hold about 42%. The sample was blood. All receptors derive from a man aged 80 or over in good health. Each CDR3 is given with its conserved first and last residue. D genes are given only for firm matches. A row's size may be missing; if present it is once, few, many or a size class.

cdr3_nt cdr3_aa clone_size j_call d_call v_call
TGCGCCAGCAGCTCTCCGGGACAGCAAGAGACCCAGTACTTC CASSSPGQQETQYF few TRBJ2-5 TRBD1 TRBV5-1
TGTGCCAGCAGCCAAGATTACAGCAATCAGCCCCAGCATTTT CASSQDYSNQPQHF few TRBJ1-5 - TRBV4-2
TGTGCCAGCAGCTTAGATGAAGGGGCCAAAAACATTCAGTACTTC CASSLDEGAKNIQYF - TRBJ2-4 - TRBV11-2
TGTGCCAGCAGGCCCGCCCCGACAGAAGAGACCCAGTACTTC CASRPAPTEETQYF - TRBJ2-5 - TRBV27
TGCGCCAGCAGCGGCCAGACAGGGAACTATGGCTACACCTTC CASSGQTGNYGYTF - TRBJ1-2 TRBD1 TRBV5-1
TGCGCCAGCAGCTTTCTCGGACAGGGCGGGAGCACTGAAGCTTTCTTT CASSFLGQGGSTEAFF - TRBJ1-1 TRBD1 TRBV5-1
TGTGCCAGCAGTTACAGTCGGGCCGTGAACACTGAAGCTTTCTTT CASSYSRAVNTEAFF - TRBJ1-1 - TRBV6-5
TGTGCCAGCAGCTCCCAGCGACAGCACAGATACGCGTATTTT CASSSQRQHRYAYF - TRBJ2-3 - TRBV5-5
TGTGCCAGCAGTCTGGACAGGGGGTTGTTAGAGACCCAGTACTTC CASSLDRGLLETQYF few TRBJ2-5 TRBD1 TRBV6-1
TGTGCCAGCAGGTCGAATACCGGGACTAGCGGAAGCAATGAGCAGTTCTTC CASRSNTGTSGSNEQFF - TRBJ2-1 TRBD2 TRBV6-1
TGTGCCAGCAGCTTAGGGACGGGGGACGGGAGCAATCAGCCCCAGCATTTT CASSLGTGDGSNQPQHF - TRBJ1-5 - TRBV7-9